The clone carrying this T cell receptor (beta chain) came up a few times. Extracted RNA was reverse transcribed into cDNA, the sequencing template. Only in-frame clones appear in the TCRdb table, and some are missing; sequencing was by immunoSEQ multiplex PCR. The sample shows roughly 64,000 clones, roughly 46% of them seen only once. This record comes from a study of CD8+ T cells in alopecia areata. Treatment of the sample: oral pan-JAK inhibitor, 5-10 mg twice daily. The CDR3 is 13 amino acids. With V trimmed by 5 bases and J by 5 bases, 6 bases remained unmatched. CDR1 and CDR2 from the germline V gene are SQVTM and ANQGSEA.

The chain couples TRBV29-1 to TRBJ2-1, with 7 bases identical to TRBD1. Sequencing was performed on CD8+ T cells sorted from blood, taken between weeks 36 and 40, from a patient treated with tofacitinib. The sequence derives from a human donor with alopecia areata. The CDR3 is CSVLVTGNNEQFF. Written as DNA, the CDR3 is TGCAGCGTTCTGGTGACAGGGAACAATGAGCAGTTCTTC.